A selection of T cell receptor beta chains follows, all from one sample in a study of patients and donors after allogeneic stem cell transplantation. TCRdb reprocessed the RT-PCR reads with MiXCR, giving one entry per CDR3 protein. The table shows tens of thousands of distinct CDR3 sequences, with about an eighth occurring only once. Input material: blood, either unsorted or a sorted T cell fraction (not recorded which). These receptor sequences come from a human donor who was either an allogeneic HSCT recipient or a stem cell or donor lymphocyte infusion donor (not recorded which). It is not recorded whose cells these are; they may come from a transplant donor. Both conserved end residues are part of each CDR3. D genes are given only for firm matches. Where a row states a size, it is once, few, many or the class of an expanded clone; other rows omit it.

CDR3: CASSLVLGELFF
DNA: TGTGCCAGCAGCTTAGTACTCGGGGAGCTGTTTTTT
J: TRBJ2-2
D: .
V: TRBV7-9
size: once

CDR3: CASSLEANYGYTF
DNA: TGTGCCAGCAGTTTGGAGGCAAACTATGGCTACACCTTC
J: TRBJ1-2
D: .
V: TRBV12-3/TRBV12-4
size: many

CDR3: CASSGRGRYEQYF
DNA: TGTGCCAGCAGCGGAAGGGGTCGTTACGAGCAGTACTTC
J: TRBJ2-7
D: .
V: TRBV7-6
size: .

CDR3: CASSLPYRGVNTEAFF
DNA: TGTGCCAGCAGCTTACCTTACAGGGGGGTGAACACTGAAGCTTTCTTT
J: TRBJ1-1
D: TRBD1
V: TRBV7-8
size: many

CDR3: CASSYPSRAGELFF
DNA: TGTGCCAGCAGTTACCCTTCCCGCGCCGGGGAGCTGTTTTTT
J: TRBJ2-2
D: .
V: TRBV6-5
size: few

CDR3: CSVFKDTEAFF
DNA: TGCAGCGTTTTTAAGGACACTGAAGCTTTCTTT
J: TRBJ1-1
D: .
V: TRBV29-1
size: many

CDR3: CASSLAAGNTEAFF
DNA: TGTGCCAGCAGTTTAGCCGCAGGGAACACTGAAGCTTTCTTT
J: TRBJ1-1
D: .
V: TRBV12-3/TRBV12-4
size: many

CDR3: CASSLMGAGTEAFF
DNA: TGTGCCAGCAGCTTAATGGGGGCAGGGACTGAAGCTTTCTTT
J: TRBJ1-1
D: .
V: TRBV7-9
size: many

CDR3: CASSLGGGGLYGYTF
DNA: TGTGCCAGCAGCTTAGGAGGGGGGGGCCTCTATGGCTACACCTTC
J: TRBJ1-2
D: .
V: TRBV11-2
size: many

CDR3: CASSLFGGLNTEAFF
DNA: TGTGCCAGCAGTTTGTTTGGGGGCCTGAACACTGAAGCTTTCTTT
J: TRBJ1-1
D: .
V: TRBV12-3/TRBV12-4
size: medium-sized

CDR3: CAISDPGLVSDTQYF
DNA: TGTGCCATCAGTGACCCCGGACTAGTTTCAGATACGCAGTATTTT
J: TRBJ2-3
D: TRBD2
V: TRBV10-3
size: few

CDR3: CASSTVRDNLRGQPQHF
DNA: TGTGCCAGTAGTACAGTCCGGGACAACCTCAGGGGGCAGCCCCAGCATTTT
J: TRBJ1-5
D: TRBD1
V: TRBV19
size: few

CDR3: CASSTGQGLYEQYF
DNA: TGTGCCAGCAGCACGGGACAGGGGCTCTACGAGCAGTACTTC
J: TRBJ2-7
D: TRBD1
V: TRBV11-2
size: .

CDR3: CASSLTGARDTQYF
DNA: TGTGCCAGCAGCCTCACTGGGGCCAGGGATACGCAGTATTTT
J: TRBJ2-3
D: .
V: TRBV3-1
size: .

CDR3: CASSFVGQSAEAFF
DNA: TGTGCCAGCAGCTTTGTAGGACAGTCCGCTGAAGCTTTCTTT
J: TRBJ1-1
D: .
V: TRBV5-5
size: many

CDR3: CASSPPSRDEQFF
DNA: TGTGCCAGCAGCCCTCCGAGCCGCGATGAGCAGTTCTTC
J: TRBJ2-1
D: .
V: TRBV3-1
size: .

CDR3: CSARDGTYYSYEQYF
DNA: TGCAGTGCTAGAGATGGCACCTACTACTCCTACGAGCAGTACTTC
J: TRBJ2-7
D: .
V: TRBV20-1
size: many

CDR3: CASSLGAGTSSYNEQFF
DNA: TGTGCCAGCAGTTTAGGGGCCGGGACGAGCTCCTACAATGAGCAGTTCTTC
J: TRBJ2-1
D: .
V: TRBV28
size: .

CDR3: CASRLGYTEAFF
DNA: TGTGCCAGCAGACTTGGGTACACTGAAGCTTTCTTT
J: TRBJ1-1
D: .
V: TRBV12-3/TRBV12-4
size: many

CDR3: CASSPGTDTQYF
DNA: TGTGCCAGCAGCCCGGGCACAGATACGCAGTATTTT
J: TRBJ2-3
D: .
V: TRBV18
size: .

CDR3: CASSRPPSASTDTQYF
DNA: TGCGCCAGCAGCCGTCCCCCTAGCGCTAGCACAGATACGCAGTATTTT
J: TRBJ2-3
D: .
V: TRBV5-1
size: .

CDR3: CASSPTGLGIAKNIQYF
DNA: TGTGCCAGCAGTCCGACAGGGTTGGGAATCGCCAAAAACATTCAGTACTTC
J: TRBJ2-4
D: TRBD1
V: TRBV7-2
size: .

CDR3: CASSQEEGNQETQNF
DNA: TGTGCCAGCAGCCAAGAAGAAGGGAATCAAGAGACCCAGAACTTC
J: TRBJ2-5
D: .
V: TRBV4-2
size: .

CDR3: CASSSGTAYGYTF
DNA: TGTGCCAGCAGTTCCGGGACAGCCTATGGCTACACCTTC
J: TRBJ1-2
D: TRBD1
V: TRBV12-3/TRBV12-4
size: many

CDR3: CASSRDRANSPLHF
DNA: TGTGCCAGCTCAAGGGACAGGGCGAATTCACCCCTCCACTTT
J: TRBJ1-6
D: TRBD1
V: TRBV18
size: many

CDR3: CASSLGGAWDTEAFF
DNA: TGTGCCAGCAGCTTGGGCGGGGCCTGGGACACTGAAGCTTTCTTT
J: TRBJ1-1
D: .
V: TRBV7-2
size: few

CDR3: CSARPGGPDTQYF
DNA: TGCAGTGCTAGACCCGGGGGCCCAGATACGCAGTATTTT
J: TRBJ2-3
D: .
V: TRBV20-1
size: many

CDR3: CSVANNEQFF
DNA: TGCAGCGTTGCTAACAATGAGCAGTTCTTC
J: TRBJ2-1
D: .
V: TRBV29-1
size: many

CDR3: CASSEGTGTDTQYF
DNA: TGTGCCAGCAGTGAAGGGACAGGGACAGATACGCAGTATTTT
J: TRBJ2-3
D: TRBD1
V: TRBV25-1
size: .

CDR3: CASSLGQDLRSSYEQYF
DNA: TGCGCCAGCAGCTTGGGCCAGGATTTAAGGAGCTCCTACGAGCAGTACTTC
J: TRBJ2-7
D: .
V: TRBV5-1
size: few

CDR3: CASSQRDRGPYEQYF
DNA: TGTGCCAGCAGCCAAAGGGACAGGGGGCCCTACGAGCAGTACTTC
J: TRBJ2-7
D: TRBD1
V: TRBV4-2
size: .

CDR3: CSASRERFNEQYF
DNA: TGCAGTGCTAGCCGGGAAAGGTTTAACGAGCAGTACTTC
J: TRBJ2-7
D: .
V: TRBV20-1
size: hyperexpanded

CDR3: CSVEGTRTYEQYF
DNA: TGCAGCGTTGAAGGGACTAGGACCTACGAGCAGTACTTC
J: TRBJ2-7
D: TRBD2
V: TRBV29-1
size: few

CDR3: CSVETILYNEQFF
DNA: TGCAGCGTTGAGACAATACTCTACAATGAGCAGTTCTTC
J: TRBJ2-1
D: .
V: TRBV29-1
size: many

CDR3: CASSPTGGGQPQHF
DNA: TGTGCCAGCAGCCCCACAGGGGGCGGTCAGCCCCAGCATTTT
J: TRBJ1-5
D: TRBD1
V: TRBV12-3/TRBV12-4
size: many

CDR3: CSARPGGYYEQYF
DNA: TGCAGTGCCCGGCCAGGGGGATACTACGAGCAGTACTTC
J: TRBJ2-7
D: TRBD1
V: TRBV20-1
size: .

CDR3: CASSQWGGDSPLHF
DNA: TGTGCCAGCAGCCAGTGGGGAGGCGATTCACCCCTCCACTTT
J: TRBJ1-6
D: .
V: TRBV3-1
size: many

CDR3: CASSVRAVFLFGTEAFF
DNA: TGTGCCAGCAGCGTACGTGCGGTTTTTTTATTTGGCACTGAAGCTTTCTTT
J: TRBJ1-1
D: .
V: TRBV9
size: .

CDR3: CASSDGDRALYGGYTF
DNA: TGTGCCAGCAGTGACGGTGACAGGGCTCTCTATGGAGGCTACACCTTC
J: TRBJ1-2
D: TRBD1
V: TRBV25-1
size: many

CDR3: CASSLGLAAQETQYF
DNA: TGTGCCAGCAGCTTGGGACTAGCGGCCCAAGAGACCCAGTACTTC
J: TRBJ2-5
D: TRBD2
V: TRBV5-4
size: few

CDR3: CASRGYSRNYEQYF
DNA: TGTGCCAGCAGGGGGTATAGCAGAAACTACGAGCAGTACTTC
J: TRBJ2-7
D: .
V: TRBV6-5
size: many

CDR3: CASNRPWGGAHNEQFF
DNA: TGTGCCAGCAACCGTCCTTGGGGGGGCGCCCACAATGAGCAGTTCTTC
J: TRBJ2-1
D: .
V: TRBV12-3/TRBV12-4
size: .

CDR3: CASSPGGMGTPNTEAFF
DNA: TGTGCCAGCAGCCCCGGAGGTATGGGGACACCTAACACTGAAGCTTTCTTT
J: TRBJ1-1
D: .
V: TRBV11-3
size: .

CDR3: CASSFRPRLAALTSYEQYF
DNA: TGTGCCAGCAGCTTCAGACCCCGACTAGCGGCCCTGACATCCTACGAGCAGTACTTC
J: TRBJ2-7
D: TRBD2
V: TRBV12-3/TRBV12-4
size: few

CDR3: CASTGTGVIQYF
DNA: TGTGCCAGCACCGGGACAGGGGTCATTCAGTACTTC
J: TRBJ2-4
D: TRBD1
V: TRBV12-3/TRBV12-4
size: few

CDR3: CASRPSGTQYF
DNA: TGTGCCAGCAGACCCTCGGGGACGCAGTATTTT
J: TRBJ2-3
D: .
V: TRBV7-9
size: .